Following are 24 T cell receptor beta chains from one sample sequenced in a study of blood T cells in healthy people across ages (dated by TCRdb to between 2014 and 2017). The library relied on 5' RACE. The sequencer listed for this sample is Illumina HiSeq 2500. A second about 7 to 11 cycle PCR used a sample-barcoded 5' primer and a J-beta primer mix. TCRdb itself trimmed the public reads at Q25 with fastp, ran MiXCR and retained productive beta chains. Rows merge per CDR3 protein into single entries with the most common DNA and genes. This sample gives around 800,000 distinct CDR3 sequences in total; roughly 60% of them show up just once. 25% to 30% of the sample goes to the ten largest clones. Material for sequencing was blood. Source of these receptors: a man aged 30 to 39 in good health.

This clonotype was detected many times. The V call is TRBV13, the J call TRBJ1-1; D ambiguous. V was shortened by 6 bases and J by 4 bases, with 9 bases between the two germline ends. Germline V gene lookup returns CDR1 PRHDT and CDR2 FYEKMQ (reference sequence). The CDR3 has 12 amino acids. CDR3 nucleotides: TGTGCCAGCAGACGTATACGCACTGAAGCTTTCTTT. This sequence encodes CASRRIRTEAFF.

This chain uses TRBV28 with TRBJ1-2; D gene ambiguous. V dropped 2 bases and J dropped 4 bases, with 11 bases sitting between them. This CDR3 is 14 amino acids long. Germline V lookup: CDR1 MDHEN, CDR2 SYDVKM. The CDR3 is CASSLAPDGYGYTF. DNA for the CDR3: TGTGCCAGCAGTTTAGCCCCCGATGGCTATGGCTACACCTTC.

Comment on this clonotype: At one end the junction does not follow the germline gene, possibly because of a read error. The chain employs TRBV15 and TRBJ1-2; no definite D call. The CDR3 sequence is 12 residues long. CDR1 is LNHNV, CDR2 YYDKDF, per germline (reference sequence). The CDR3: CAASRGNYGYTF. The CDR3 region has the DNA TGTGCCGCCAGCAGAGGAAACTATGGCTACACCTTC.

CDR3 amino acids: CASSVKGVERGYTF. As DNA, the CDR3 is TGTGCCAGCAGCGTAAAAGGTGTGGAACGTGGCTACACCTTC. This chain uses TRBV7-3 with TRBJ1-2; D is ambiguous. Germline V lookup: CDR1 SGHTA, CDR2 FQGTGA. V was trimmed by 5 bases and J by 7 bases, leaving 17 bases between them. This CDR3 contains 14 residues.

This clonotype was observed a few times. The CDR3 DNA reads as TGTGCCAGCAGTTACACCCTTCGTGCCACAGATACGCAGTATTTT. Amino acid sequence: CASSYTLRATDTQYF. The chain carries TRBV6-2 or TRBV6-3 and TRBJ2-3; unclear D gene. CDR3 length: 15 amino acids. Trimming took off 2 bases at V and 2 bases at J, with 11 bases between the two ends. CDR1 is MNHEY, CDR2 SVGEGT, per germline.

This clonotype was seen a few times. The chain joins TRBV20-1 to TRBJ2-1; possible D gene TRBD2, 6 bases. The CDR3 is made up of 15 amino acids. Trimming shortened V by 7 bases and J by 2 bases, and 18 bases separated the two germline ends. The V gene's germline CDR1 is DFQATT and CDR2 SNEGSKA (reference sequence). CDR3 nucleotides: TGCAGTGGGAATGGAGGCGGGGCAACCTACAATGAGCAGTTCTTC. Translating it yields CSGNGGGATYNEQFF.

This chain links TRBV7-9 with TRBJ1-1; D gene unclear. Germline CDR1 reads SEHNR; CDR2 reads FQNEAQ (reference sequence). V was clipped by 7 bases and J by 1 base, with 7 bases between them. The CDR3 contains 12 residues. CDR3 residues: CASIAGNTEAFF. The CDR3 DNA reads TGTGCCAGCATAGCTGGGAACACTGAAGCTTTCTTT.

This chain joins TRBV12-3 or TRBV12-4 and TRBJ2-3; tentatively, D is TRBD1 or TRBD2 (5 bases each). The CDR3 is made up of 12 amino acids. V lost 8 bases and J lost 4, with 10 bases in between. The CDR3 region has the DNA TGTGCCAGCGGGGGTAGCGCAGATACGCAGTATTTT. This encodes CASGGSADTQYF.

This clonotype has only a few counts. The J gene is TRBJ1-2, the V gene TRBV28; no definite D call. The V gene's germline CDR1 is MDHEN and CDR2 SYDVKM. The CDR3 has 13 amino acids. Trimming cost V 5 bases and J 6 bases, with 13 bases left between them. The CDR3: CASSPSGPNGYTF. CDR3 sequence (DNA): TGTGCCAGCAGTCCCTCGGGTCCTAATGGCTACACCTTC.

This clonotype was counted many times. The genes are TRBV7-2 and TRBJ2-7, with D perhaps TRBD2 (5 bases). Germline CDR1 reads SGHTA; CDR2 reads FQGNSA. V gave up 5 bases and J gave up 3 bases, with 14 bases separating them. CDR3 length: 14 residues. CDR3 coding DNA: TGTGCCAGCAGCCACACAAGGGAGCGCTACGAGCAGTACTTC. Protein: CASSHTRERYEQYF.

This clonotype showed up just a few times. The V and J genes are TRBV20-1 and TRBJ2-7, with a weak D call TRBD2 (5 bases). The CDR3 consists of 14 residues. Germline assignment: CDR1 DFQATT and CDR2 SNEGSKA (reference sequence). Trimming took 5 bases from V and 0 from J, leaving 14 bases between them. CDR3 protein: CSAPTHGDSYEQYF. The CDR3 bases are TGCAGTGCTCCAACTCACGGGGACTCCTACGAGCAGTACTTC.

This chain links TRBV7-9 with TRBJ2-4; weak D call: TRBD2 (5 bases). This CDR3 is 16 amino acids long. The germline gives CDR1 SEHNR, CDR2 FQNEAQ (reference sequence). Trimming removed 1 base at V and 3 bases at J, with 13 bases between. The DNA of the CDR3 is TGTGCCAGCAGCTTAGGGGTGGACTCGGACAAAAACATTCAGTACTTC. Protein: CASSLGVDSDKNIQYF.

The chain joins TRBV29-1 to TRBJ1-2, with D possibly being TRBD1 (6 bases). There are 13 residues in the CDR3. Per germline, CDR1 SQVTM and CDR2 ANQGSEA. Trimming stripped 6 bases from V and 7 bases from J, with 18 bases between. The CDR3 DNA follows: TGCAGCGTGTGCCCAGGGGAACGAGGTGGCTACACCTTC. This translates into CSVCPGERGGYTF.

The chain combines TRBV28 with TRBJ2-5; tentative D call: TRBD2 (5 bases). Germline CDR1 MDHEN, CDR2 SYDVKM. The V and J ends lost 0 bases and 4 bases respectively, with 9 bases between them. This CDR3 has 14 residues. CDR3 amino acids: CASSLWREPETQYF. CDR3 DNA sequence: TGTGCCAGCAGTTTATGGAGGGAGCCAGAGACCCAGTACTTC.

This clonotype has just a few counts. The CDR3 spells CASSLTGGYYEQYF. The CDR3 coding sequence is TGTGCCAGCAGTTTAACGGGGGGCTACTACGAGCAGTACTTC. The chain uses TRBV27 and TRBJ2-4; possible D gene TRBD2, 7 bases. The J call is uncertain, as TRBJ2-7 better fits the DNA end. Germline values: CDR1 MNHEY, CDR2 SMNVEV (reference sequence). The CDR3 loop spans 14 amino acids.

This chain joins TRBV7-2 and TRBJ2-2; D perhaps matches TRBD2 (5 bases). Germline CDR1 and CDR2: SGHTA and FQGNSA. V was clipped by 7 bases and J by 5 bases, with 14 bases between them. The CDR3 has 14 residues. The CDR3 DNA reads TGTGCCAGCACCCCCATCCGGGGAACCGGGGAGCTGTTTTTT. Amino acid sequence: CASTPIRGTGELFF.

The J gene is TRBJ1-2, the V gene TRBV28; no clear D. V was trimmed by 10 bases and J by 0 bases, leaving 12 bases between them. Germline values: CDR1 MDHEN, CDR2 SYDVKM. The CDR3 totals 13 residues. CDR3 residues: CANAEAPNYGYTF. The CDR3 bases are TGTGCCAATGCAGAGGCCCCTAACTATGGCTACACCTTC.

The chain uses TRBV25-1 and TRBJ2-7, with D perhaps matching TRBD1 (5 bases). Trimming pared 8 bases from V and 1 base from J, leaving 9 bases between. Germline CDR1 MGHDK, CDR2 SYGVNS. The CDR3 runs 12 residues. CDR3 sequence: CASRQGSYEQYF. CDR3 sequence (DNA): TGTGCCAGCCGGCAGGGTTCCTACGAGCAGTACTTC.

The chain carries TRBV12-3 or TRBV12-4 and TRBJ2-1, with 11 bases matching TRBD2. The CDR3 has 21 amino acids. V lost 7 bases, J lost 0 bases, and 20 bases stayed unmatched. CDR3 region: CASTPDARLAGGGSSYNEQFF. CDR3 coding DNA: TGTGCCAGCACCCCTGACGCGCGGCTAGCGGGGGGTGGGAGCTCCTACAATGAGCAGTTCTTC.

The chain carries TRBV4-3 and TRBJ2-3; 11 bases fit TRBD2. Germline V CDR1 and CDR2: LGHNA, YSLEER. This CDR3 contains 20 residues. V gave up 4 bases and J gave up 0 bases; unmatched junction bases: 15. The DNA of the CDR3 is TGCGCCAGCAGCCCCTTTCAGGGGGCTAGCGGGGGGACGAGCACAGATACGCAGTATTTT. As protein: CASSPFQGASGGTSTDTQYF.

The chain links TRBV6-2 or TRBV6-3 to TRBJ2-2; 8 nucleotides match TRBD2. V dropped 5 bases and J dropped 7; count of bases not matched to a gene: 9. Germline V CDR1 and CDR2: MNHEY, SVGEGT. CDR3 size: 15 residues. The CDR3 sequence: CASSEKAGEGGELFF. For the CDR3, the DNA is TGTGCCAGCAGTGAGAAAGCGGGGGAAGGCGGGGAGCTGTTTTTT.

The gene calls are TRBV25-1 and TRBJ2-1; 8 bases match TRBD2. The CDR3 has 17 amino acids. V gave up 1 base and J gave up 6 bases; unmatched junction bases: 11. In germline, CDR1 is MGHDK, CDR2 SYGVNS. CDR3 sequence reads: CASSEFGLRTSINEQFF. The CDR3 DNA reads as TGTGCCAGCAGTGAATTTGGGCTACGGACTAGCATCAATGAGCAGTTCTTC.

This chain's CDR3 is CASSPTLPSYEQYF. The CDR3, as DNA: TGTGCCAGCAGTCCGACCCTTCCTTCATACGAGCAGTACTTC. The chain has TRBV28 and TRBJ2-7; D is unclear. From germline, CDR1 is MDHEN and CDR2 SYDVKM. This CDR3 has 14 residues. Trimming left V 5 bases short and J 4 bases short, with 15 bases between.

This clonotype turned up a few times. The rearrangement links TRBV7-9 to TRBJ2-7; D is uncertain. CDR1 is SEHNR and CDR2 is FQNEAQ in the germline V gene (reference sequence). The CDR3 length is 13 residues. V was pared by 5 bases and J by 6 bases, with 14 bases between. In DNA form, the CDR3 reads TGTGCCAGCAGCGTAGTTCCGGATGGCGAGCAGTACTTC. The encoded protein is CASSVVPDGEQYF.